This T cell receptor beta chain is from a study of OX40 agonist ivuxolimab in advanced cancers. The CDR3 is made up of 16 amino acids. From germline, CDR1 is SGHNT and CDR2 YENEEA. V was trimmed by 5 bases and J by 0 bases, leaving 13 bases between them. This clone has just a few counts. Some clones are missing from TCRdb's copy, which holds only in-frame ones; the method was immunoSEQ multiplex PCR. Of 78,000 or so clones listed, approximately 86% are singletons. This clonotype was obtained from an adult with an advanced solid tumor such as melanoma, head and neck, liver or kidney cancer. The sequenced sample was CD4+ or CD8+ T cells sorted from blood, obtained in a trial of the OX40 agonist ivuxolimab. The chain links TRBV11-3 to TRBJ2-2; D unresolved. The CDR3 here is CASSPPQASNTGELFF. CDR3 nucleotides: TGTGCCAGCAGCCCCCCCCAGGCTTCGAACACCGGGGAGCTGTTTTTT.